This T cell receptor (beta chain) appears in the sequencing data of a study of T cell responses to AZD1222 COVID-19 vaccine. Sequencing was performed with immunoSEQ multiplex PCR; in TCRdb, only in-frame clones are kept and a portion is missing. The sample consists of about 160,000 clones, just over 90% of them appearing once. Regarding the study as a whole: Variant regions that are unmutated are reportedly the target of nearly half of spike-specific TCRs. Clonal diversity may have been underestimated, and the donors were mostly white British, with more females than males. At 160-218 and 743-854, vaccine-associated CD4 TCRs were dominant, and they spanned spike.

A remark on this clone: Its antigen is unidentified.

The sequenced sample was peripheral blood, obtained 28 days after the second AZD1222 dose. The TCR sequence derives from an adult who received the AZD1222 COVID-19 vaccine.

The CDR3 loop is CASSEAGQRTDGYTF. DNA for the CDR3: TGTGCCAGCAGTGAAGCAGGACAGAGAACGGATGGCTACACCTTC. The V and J genes are TRBV2 and TRBJ1-2; perhaps TRBD1 as D (6 bases). V was clipped by 0 bases and J by 6 bases, with 14 bases between them. Per germline, CDR1 SNHLY and CDR2 FYNNEI. The CDR3 runs to 15 residues.